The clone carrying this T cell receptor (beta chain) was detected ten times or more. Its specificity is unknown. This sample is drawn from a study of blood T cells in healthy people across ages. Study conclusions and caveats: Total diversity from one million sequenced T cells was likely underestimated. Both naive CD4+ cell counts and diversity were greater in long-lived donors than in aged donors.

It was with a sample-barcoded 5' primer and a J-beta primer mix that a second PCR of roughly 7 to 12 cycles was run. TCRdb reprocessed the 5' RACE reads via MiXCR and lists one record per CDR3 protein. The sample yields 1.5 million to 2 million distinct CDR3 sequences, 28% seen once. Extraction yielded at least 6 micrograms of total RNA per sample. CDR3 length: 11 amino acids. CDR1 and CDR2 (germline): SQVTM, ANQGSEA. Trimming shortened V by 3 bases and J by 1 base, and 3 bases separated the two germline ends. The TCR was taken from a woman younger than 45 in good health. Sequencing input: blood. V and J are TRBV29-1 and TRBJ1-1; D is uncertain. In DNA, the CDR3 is TGCAGCGTTGACAGGAACACTGAAGCTTTCTTT. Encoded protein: CSVDRNTEAFF.